What follows are 2 T cell receptor beta chains derived from one specimen sequenced in a study of OX40 agonist ivuxolimab in advanced cancers. Profiling relied on immunoSEQ multiplex PCR, and the TCRdb table lists in-frame clones only, not all of them. The sample shows around 66,000 clones, nearly 90% of them seen only once. Sample: CD4+ or CD8+ T cells sorted from blood, taken in a trial of the OX40 agonist ivuxolimab. The receptor source for this set is an adult with an advanced solid tumor such as melanoma, head and neck, liver or kidney cancer.

This clone occurred once. This chain uses TRBV5-4 with TRBJ2-2, with D perhaps TRBD1 (6 bases). Trimming stripped 2 bases from V and 1 base from J, with 9 bases between. Per the germline V gene, CDR1 is SGHNT and CDR2 is YYREEE (reference sequence). The CDR3 is 15 residues long. The CDR3 protein is CASSLGRGNTGELFF. CDR3 DNA sequence: TGTGCCAGCAGCTTAGGCAGGGGGAACACCGGGGAGCTGTTTTTT.

A few counts support this clone. The rearrangement uses TRBV2 and TRBJ1-1, with D hard to call. The CDR3 runs to 11 residues. Germline CDR1 reads SNHLY; CDR2 reads FYNNEI. V lost 8 bases and J lost 7, with 11 bases in between. CDR3 coding DNA: TGTGCCAGCGGCCGGGAGTATGAAGCTTTCTTT. This gives the protein CASGREYEAFF.